This T cell receptor (beta chain) stems from a study of T-cell reconstitution after alpha-beta-depleted transplantation in children. Overall study results and limits: A year had passed since transplant, and T-cell counts and diversity by then came mostly from newly produced T cells.

In this sample, this clonotype turned up a few times. The antigen is unknown. A TCRbeta library incorporating unique molecular identifiers was prepared. TCRdb analysed the PCR reads with MiXCR anew, one entry per CDR3 protein. The sample includes 610,000 or so distinct CDR3 sequences, 20% to 30% of them seen just once. Germline CDR1 is MDHEN and CDR2 is SYDVKM. The CDR3 totals 14 residues. The ends lost 5 bases at V and 5 bases at J; junction bases unmatched: 7. This TCR came from a boy less than two years old with Wiskott-Aldrich syndrome, due to receive a stem cell transplant. The V call is TRBV28, the J call TRBJ2-5; 8 bases align to TRBD2. The specimen comprised PBMCs, sampled before TCRalphabeta/CD19-depleted stem cell transplant. DNA for the CDR3: TGTGCCAGCAGTACAGCGGGAGCTAGGGAGACCCAGTACTTC. This gives the protein CASSTAGARETQYF.